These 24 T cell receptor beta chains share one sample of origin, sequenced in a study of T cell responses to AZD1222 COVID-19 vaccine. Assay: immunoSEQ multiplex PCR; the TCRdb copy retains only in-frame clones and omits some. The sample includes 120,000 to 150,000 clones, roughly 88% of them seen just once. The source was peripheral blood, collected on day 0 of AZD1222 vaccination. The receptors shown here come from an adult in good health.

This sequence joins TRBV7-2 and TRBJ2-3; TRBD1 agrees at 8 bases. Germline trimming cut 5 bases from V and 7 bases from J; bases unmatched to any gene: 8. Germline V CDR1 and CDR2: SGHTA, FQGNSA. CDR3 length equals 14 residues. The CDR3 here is CASSIAGGWNTQYF. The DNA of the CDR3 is TGTGCCAGCAGCATCGCAGGGGGCTGGAATACGCAGTATTTT.

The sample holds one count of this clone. CDR3 nucleotides: TGTGCCAGCAGCTTAGCCACAGGGAGGAACACTGAAGCTTTCTTT. Amino acids: CASSLATGRNTEAFF. The chain joins TRBV7-2 to TRBJ1-1; a possible D gene is TRBD1 (6 bases). Trimming removed 0 bases at V and 1 base at J, with 9 bases between. The CDR3 has 15 amino acids. Germline CDR1 reads SGHTA; CDR2 reads FQGNSA.

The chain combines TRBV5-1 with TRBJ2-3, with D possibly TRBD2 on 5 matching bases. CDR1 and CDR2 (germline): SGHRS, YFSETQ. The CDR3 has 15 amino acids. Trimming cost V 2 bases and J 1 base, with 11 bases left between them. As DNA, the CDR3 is TGCGCCAGCAGCTTCCAGTCCGGGGGCACAGATACGCAGTATTTT. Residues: CASSFQSGGTDTQYF.

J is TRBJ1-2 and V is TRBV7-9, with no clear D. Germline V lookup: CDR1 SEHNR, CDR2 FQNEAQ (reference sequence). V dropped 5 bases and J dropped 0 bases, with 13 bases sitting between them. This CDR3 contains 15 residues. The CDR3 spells CASSASRLPNYGYTF. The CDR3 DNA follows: TGTGCCAGCAGCGCTTCACGACTTCCTAACTATGGCTACACCTTC.

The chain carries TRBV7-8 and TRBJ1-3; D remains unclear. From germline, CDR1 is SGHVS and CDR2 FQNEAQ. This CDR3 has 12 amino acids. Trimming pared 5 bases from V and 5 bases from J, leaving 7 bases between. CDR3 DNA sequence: TGTGCCAGCAGCCCCGTGCGAAACACCATATATTTT. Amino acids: CASSPVRNTIYF.

The CDR3 sequence is CAWSVREYGYTF. For the CDR3, the DNA is TGTGCCTGGAGCGTTAGGGAGTATGGCTACACCTTC. V usage is TRBV30 and J usage is TRBJ1-2; D not certain. The V and J ends lost 3 bases and 5 bases respectively, with 10 bases between them. Germline V gene data show CDR1 as GTSNPN and CDR2 as SVGIG (reference sequence). CDR3 length equals 12 residues.

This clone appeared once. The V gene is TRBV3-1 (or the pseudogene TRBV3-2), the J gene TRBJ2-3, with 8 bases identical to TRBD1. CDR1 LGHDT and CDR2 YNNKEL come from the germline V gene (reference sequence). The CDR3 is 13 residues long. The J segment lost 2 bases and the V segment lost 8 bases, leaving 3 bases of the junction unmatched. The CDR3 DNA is TGTGCCAGCGGGGACAGGAACACAGATACGCAGTATTTT. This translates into CASGDRNTDTQYF.

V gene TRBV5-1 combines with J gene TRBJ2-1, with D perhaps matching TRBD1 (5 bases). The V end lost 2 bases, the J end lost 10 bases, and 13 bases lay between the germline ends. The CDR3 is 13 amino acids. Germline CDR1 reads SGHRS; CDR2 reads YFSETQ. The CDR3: CASSFRGTNEQFF. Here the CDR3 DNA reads TGCGCCAGCAGCTTTAGGGGTACGAACGAGCAGTTCTTC.

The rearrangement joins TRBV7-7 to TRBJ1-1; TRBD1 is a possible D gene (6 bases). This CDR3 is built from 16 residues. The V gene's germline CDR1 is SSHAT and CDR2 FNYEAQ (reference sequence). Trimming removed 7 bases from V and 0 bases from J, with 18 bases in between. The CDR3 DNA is TGTGCCAGCACTGAGGGGGGTCGAGGTATGAACACTGAAGCTTTCTTT. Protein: CASTEGGRGMNTEAFF.

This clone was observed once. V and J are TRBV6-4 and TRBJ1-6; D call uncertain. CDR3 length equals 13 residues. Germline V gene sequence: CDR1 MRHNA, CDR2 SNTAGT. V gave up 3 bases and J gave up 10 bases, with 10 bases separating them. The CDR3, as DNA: TGTGCCAGCAGTGAGGGGTTCGGCTCACCCCTCCACTTT. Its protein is CASSEGFGSPLHF.

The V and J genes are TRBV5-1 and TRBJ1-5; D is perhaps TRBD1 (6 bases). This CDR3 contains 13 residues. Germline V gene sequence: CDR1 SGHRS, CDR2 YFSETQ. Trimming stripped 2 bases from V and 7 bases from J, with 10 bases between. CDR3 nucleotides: TGCGCCAGCAGCTTCAACGGGGGCCAGCCCCAGCATTTT. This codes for CASSFNGGQPQHF.

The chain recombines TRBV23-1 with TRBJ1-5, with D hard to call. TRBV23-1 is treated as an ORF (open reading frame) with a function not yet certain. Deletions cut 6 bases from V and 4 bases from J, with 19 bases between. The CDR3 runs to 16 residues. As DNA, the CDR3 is TGCGCCAGCAGCCGAAACGGGCGGTCGCGTAATCAGCCCCAGCATTTT. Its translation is CASSRNGRSRNQPQHF.

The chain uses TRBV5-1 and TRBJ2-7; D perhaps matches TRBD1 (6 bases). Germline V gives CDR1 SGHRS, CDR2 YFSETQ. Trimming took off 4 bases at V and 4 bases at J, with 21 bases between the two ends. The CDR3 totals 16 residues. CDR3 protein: CASSPTSEGVWYEQYF. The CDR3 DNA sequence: TGCGCCAGCAGCCCCACATCCGAGGGGGTATGGTACGAGCAGTACTTC.

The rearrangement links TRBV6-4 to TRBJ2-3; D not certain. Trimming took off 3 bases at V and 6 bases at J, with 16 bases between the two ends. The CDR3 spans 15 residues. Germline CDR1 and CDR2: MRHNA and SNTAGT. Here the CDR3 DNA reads TGTGCCAGCAGTGAAGAGGCTCTCCCCGTGGATACGCAGTATTTT. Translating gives CASSEEALPVDTQYF.

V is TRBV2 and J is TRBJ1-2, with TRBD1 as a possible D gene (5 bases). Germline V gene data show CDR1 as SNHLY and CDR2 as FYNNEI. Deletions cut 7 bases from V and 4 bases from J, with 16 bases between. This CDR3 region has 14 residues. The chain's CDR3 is CASILQGGSYGYTF. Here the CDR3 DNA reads TGTGCCAGCATCCTTCAGGGAGGTAGCTATGGCTACACCTTC.

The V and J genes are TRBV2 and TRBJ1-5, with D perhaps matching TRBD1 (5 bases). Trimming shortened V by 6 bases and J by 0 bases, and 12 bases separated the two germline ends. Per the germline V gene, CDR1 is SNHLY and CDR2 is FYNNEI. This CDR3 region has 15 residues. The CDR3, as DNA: TGTGCCAGCAGCCACGACAGTACTAGCAATCAGCCCCAGCATTTT. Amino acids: CASSHDSTSNQPQHF.

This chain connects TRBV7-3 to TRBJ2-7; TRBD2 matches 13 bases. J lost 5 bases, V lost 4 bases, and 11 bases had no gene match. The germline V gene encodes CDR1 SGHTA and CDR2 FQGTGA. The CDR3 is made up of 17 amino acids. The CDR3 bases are TGTGCCAGCAGCTCCCAAGGACTAGCGGGGGACTTAAACGAGCAGTACTTC. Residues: CASSSQGLAGDLNEQYF.

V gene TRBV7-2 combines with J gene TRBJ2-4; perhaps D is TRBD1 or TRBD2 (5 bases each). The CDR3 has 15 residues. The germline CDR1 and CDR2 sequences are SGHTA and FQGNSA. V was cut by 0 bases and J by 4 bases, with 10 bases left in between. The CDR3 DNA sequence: TGTGCCAGCAGCTTAGCGGCAGGGAGTAAAAACATTCAGTACTTC. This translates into CASSLAAGSKNIQYF.

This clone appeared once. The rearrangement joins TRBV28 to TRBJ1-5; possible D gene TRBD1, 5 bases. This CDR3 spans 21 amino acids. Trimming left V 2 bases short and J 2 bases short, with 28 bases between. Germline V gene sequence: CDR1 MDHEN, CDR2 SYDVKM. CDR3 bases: TGTGCCAGCAGTTTAGGCGGTTTCCGCTGGGACGGTCGAGGAGGCAATCAGCCCCAGCATTTT. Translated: CASSLGGFRWDGRGGNQPQHF.

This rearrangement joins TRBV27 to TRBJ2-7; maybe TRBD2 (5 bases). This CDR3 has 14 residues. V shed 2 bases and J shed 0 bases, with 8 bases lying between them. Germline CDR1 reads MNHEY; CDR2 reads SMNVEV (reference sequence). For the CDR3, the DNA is TGTGCCAGCAGTTTAAACGGGGTCTCCTACGAGCAGTACTTC. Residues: CASSLNGVSYEQYF.

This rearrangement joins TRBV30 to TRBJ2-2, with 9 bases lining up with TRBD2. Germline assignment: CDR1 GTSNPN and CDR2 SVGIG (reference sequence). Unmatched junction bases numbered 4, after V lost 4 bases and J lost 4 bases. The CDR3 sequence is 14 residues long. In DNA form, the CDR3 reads TGTGCCTGGATTGCGGGACTAGCCACCGGGGAGCTGTTTTTT. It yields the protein CAWIAGLATGELFF.

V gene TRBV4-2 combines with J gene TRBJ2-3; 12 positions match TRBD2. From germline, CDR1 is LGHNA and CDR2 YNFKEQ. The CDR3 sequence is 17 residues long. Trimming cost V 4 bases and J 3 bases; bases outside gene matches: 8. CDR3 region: CASSRELTSGGTDTQYF. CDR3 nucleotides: TGTGCCAGCAGCCGGGAACTTACTAGCGGGGGGACAGATACGCAGTATTTT.

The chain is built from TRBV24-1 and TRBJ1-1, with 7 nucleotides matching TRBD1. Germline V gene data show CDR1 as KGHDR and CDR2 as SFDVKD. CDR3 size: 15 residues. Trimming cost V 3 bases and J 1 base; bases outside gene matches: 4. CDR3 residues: CATSDGTVGNTEAFF. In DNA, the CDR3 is TGTGCCACCAGTGATGGGACAGTTGGGAACACTGAAGCTTTCTTT.

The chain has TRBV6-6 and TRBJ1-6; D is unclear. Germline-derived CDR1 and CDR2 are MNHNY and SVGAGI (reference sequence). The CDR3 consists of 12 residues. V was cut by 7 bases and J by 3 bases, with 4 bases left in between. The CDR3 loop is CASKSYNSPLHF. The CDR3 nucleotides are TGTGCCAGCAAAAGCTATAATTCACCCCTCCACTTT.